These 19 T cell receptor beta chains share one sample of origin, sequenced in a study of siplizumab effects on memory and regulatory T cells. TCRdb keeps only in-frame clones here, not all; method: immunoSEQ multiplex PCR. The sample lists 80,000 to 130,000 clones, 94% seen once, with under 0.7% in the top ten. Material: Tregs sorted from blood. These receptors came from a human donor in good health.

The rearrangement joins TRBV5-4 to TRBJ2-7; D tentatively fits TRBD1 or TRBD2 (5 bases each). The V gene's germline CDR1 is SGHNT and CDR2 YYREEE (reference sequence). This CDR3 region has 14 residues. The V gene lost 3 bases and the J gene lost 3 bases, with 13 bases spanning the gap. The CDR3, as DNA: TGTGCCAGCAGCTGGGCCGGGACCAACTACGAGCAGTACTTC. This sequence encodes CASSWAGTNYEQYF.

This chain connects TRBV6-1 to TRBJ2-3; D is undetermined. Trimming shortened V by 5 bases and J by 3 bases, and 3 bases separated the two germline ends. This CDR3 is 11 amino acids long. The V gene's germline CDR1 is MNHNS and CDR2 SASEGT. The CDR3 sequence is CASSTTDTQYF. CDR3 in DNA: TGTGCCAGCAGTACAACAGATACGCAGTATTTT.

The V call is TRBV20-1, the J call TRBJ2-5; D unresolved. Germline V lookup: CDR1 DFQATT, CDR2 SNEGSKA (reference sequence). The ends were cut back, 4 bases at V and 4 bases at J, with 4 bases in the middle. The CDR3 covers 10 residues. CDR3 sequence: CSAILETQYF. The CDR3 DNA follows: TGCAGTGCTATACTAGAGACCCAGTACTTC.

The genes are TRBV5-5 and TRBJ1-2; D not resolved. CDR1 is SGHKS and CDR2 is YYEKEE in the germline V gene (reference sequence). This CDR3 has 17 residues. The V and J ends lost 4 bases and 4 bases respectively, with 23 bases between them. As DNA, the CDR3 is TGTGCCAGCAGCCTCACTGGCGTCAGGAGGGCGTTCTATGGCTACACCTTC. This gives the protein CASSLTGVRRAFYGYTF.

J is TRBJ1-2 and V is TRBV5-1; the D is unclear. The germline V and J ends were trimmed by 6 bases and 2 bases, with 8 bases remaining between them. CDR3 length equals 12 residues. In germline, CDR1 is SGHRS, CDR2 YFSETQ. The DNA for the CDR3 is TGCGCCAGCAAACGGGGAAACTATGGCTACACCTTC. This encodes CASKRGNYGYTF.

V usage is TRBV4-2 and J usage is TRBJ2-2; no clear D gene. The germline CDR1 and CDR2 sequences are LGHNA and YNFKEQ. V was clipped by 4 bases and J by 3 bases, with 9 bases between them. This CDR3 contains 14 residues. The CDR3 loop reads CASSLSSHTGELFF. The DNA of the CDR3 is TGTGCCAGCAGCCTCAGCTCTCACACCGGGGAGCTGTTTTTT.

The chain recombines TRBV2 with TRBJ1-1; maybe TRBD1 (5 bases). CDR3 length: 12 residues. V lost 3 bases and J lost 4, with 6 bases in between. From germline, CDR1 is SNHLY and CDR2 FYNNEI. The CDR3 DNA reads as TGTGCCAGCAGTGACAGGGCCACTGAAGCTTTCTTT. Amino acids: CASSDRATEAFF.

This chain connects TRBV6-6 to TRBJ2-1; possibly TRBD2 for D (6 bases). CDR3 length equals 16 residues. The V end lost 0 bases, the J end lost 4 bases, and 13 bases lay between the germline ends. Germline V gene data show CDR1 as MNHNY and CDR2 as SVGAGI (reference sequence). CDR3 nucleotide sequence: TGTGCCAGCAGTTACTCTCGGAGCGGGTTTTACAATGAGCAGTTCTTC. Translated, it gives CASSYSRSGFYNEQFF.

In its sample, this clone was seen a few times. The rearrangement uses TRBV7-3 and TRBJ2-6, with D tentatively TRBD2 (5 bases). Germline CDR1 is SGHTA and CDR2 is FQGTGA. The length of the CDR3 is 18 residues. Trimming removed 5 bases at V and 0 bases at J, with 17 bases between. The CDR3 loop reads CASSQSGPTSSGANVLTF. The DNA for the CDR3 is TGTGCCAGCAGCCAGAGTGGACCCACTAGCTCTGGGGCCAACGTCCTGACTTTC.

This sequence joins TRBV30 and TRBJ1-6; D unclear. Per germline, CDR1 GTSNPN and CDR2 SVGIG (reference sequence). The CDR3 extends over 12 amino acids. Trimming left V 2 bases short and J 7 bases short, with 6 bases between. In nucleotides, the CDR3 is TGTGCCTGGAGTAGGAGCAATTCACCCCTCCACTTT. This sequence encodes CAWSRSNSPLHF.

This clone was seen once. The chain links TRBV30 to TRBJ2-3; D is possibly TRBD2 (5 bases). CDR3 length: 13 amino acids. Trimming removed 4 bases at V and 0 bases at J, with 8 bases between. Per germline, CDR1 GTSNPN and CDR2 SVGIG (reference sequence). CDR3 region: CAWTGGSTDTQYF. In DNA form, the CDR3 reads TGTGCCTGGACGGGCGGGAGCACAGATACGCAGTATTTT.

The rearrangement joins TRBV10-2 to TRBJ2-5; weak D call: TRBD2 (6 bases). The length of the CDR3 is 11 residues. Looked up from germline, CDR1 is WSHSY and CDR2 is SAAADI. Trimming took 6 bases from V and 4 from J, leaving 6 bases between them. The CDR3: CASSGRETQYF. DNA of the CDR3: TGCGCCAGCAGCGGGAGAGAGACCCAGTACTTC.

The rearrangement joins TRBV10-3 to TRBJ2-7; D is perhaps TRBD2 (6 bases). V dropped 2 bases and J dropped 6 bases, with 20 bases sitting between them. Germline CDR1 and CDR2: ENHRY and SYGVKD. The CDR3 covers 16 residues. The CDR3 loop reads CAISELAARGNREQYF. In nucleotides, the CDR3 is TGTGCCATCAGTGAGCTGGCCGCCCGGGGGAATCGCGAGCAGTACTTC.

J is TRBJ2-1 and V is TRBV5-1, with TRBD2 matching over 7 bases. With V trimmed by 4 bases and J by 0 bases, 7 bases remained unmatched. The CDR3 loop spans 16 amino acids. Germline lookup yields CDR1 SGHRS and CDR2 YFSETQ. The chain's CDR3 is CASSPTSARSYNEQFF. CDR3 DNA sequence: TGCGCCAGCAGCCCCACTAGCGCCCGCTCCTACAATGAGCAGTTCTTC. Drawing the rest from reference TRBV5-1 and TRBJ2-1, the complete variable domain is KAGVTQTPRYLIKTRGQQVTLSCSPISGHRSVSWYQQTPGQGLQFLFEYFSETQRNKGNFPGRFSGRQFSNSRSEMNVSTLELGDSALYLCASSPTSARSYNEQFFGPGTRLTVL.

The chain links TRBV7-8 to TRBJ2-7; D is unclear. Deletions cut 6 bases from V and 2 bases from J, with 17 bases between. Germline lookup yields CDR1 SGHVS and CDR2 FQNEAQ. The CDR3 runs to 15 residues. The chain's CDR3 is CASRLLPTLAYEQYF. The CDR3 DNA reads as TGTGCCAGCAGACTTCTACCGACTTTAGCCTACGAGCAGTACTTC.

The chain links TRBV28 to TRBJ1-2; tentatively, D is TRBD1 (5 bases). The CDR3 totals 12 residues. Per germline, CDR1 MDHEN and CDR2 SYDVKM. Trimming took off 8 bases at V and 4 bases at J, with 11 bases between the two ends. CDR3 in DNA: TGTGCCAGCCGGGACGGCCCCTATGGCTACACCTTC. Its protein product is CASRDGPYGYTF.

This chain uses TRBV5-1 with TRBJ2-2; TRBD2 matches at 7 bases. This CDR3 is built from 16 residues. V shed 4 bases and J 1 base; nucleotides not matched to a gene: 7. From germline, CDR1 is SGHRS and CDR2 YFSETQ. The CDR3 spells CASSKGSGVNTGELFF. The CDR3 coding sequence is TGCGCCAGCAGCAAAGGCAGCGGGGTGAACACCGGGGAGCTGTTTTTT.

The chain combines TRBV25-1 with TRBJ2-7; 7 bases line up with TRBD1. Germline-derived CDR1 and CDR2 are MGHDK and SYGVNS. V was pared by 6 bases and J by 2 bases, with 1 base of the junction left unmatched. The CDR3 totals 12 residues. CDR3 amino acids: CASRQGTYEQYF. CDR3 sequence (DNA): TGTGCCAGCAGACAGGGGACCTACGAGCAGTACTTC.

The genes are TRBV5-1 and TRBJ2-1; 12 bases line up with TRBD2. J was trimmed by 5 bases and V by 5 bases; bases with no gene match: 5. The CDR3 length is 15 residues. Looked up from germline, CDR1 is SGHRS and CDR2 is YFSETQ. The CDR3 loop is CASSYRLAGDNEQFF. CDR3 DNA sequence: TGCGCCAGCAGTTATCGACTAGCGGGAGACAATGAGCAGTTCTTC.